The rows below give T cell receptor beta chains drawn from one sample of a study of cytomegalovirus exposure and HLA in healthy donors. Profiling relied on immunoSEQ multiplex PCR, and the TCRdb table lists in-frame clones only, not all of them. In the table there are 200,000 to 250,000 clones, 70% to 80% of which are singletons. Sequencing was performed on PBMCs. Every receptor here comes from a male donor in good health and CMV-seronegative. CDR3s include the opening cysteine and the closing phenylalanine or tryptophan. The order of the fields is D gene, clone size, V gene, J gene, CDR3 DNA, CDR3 protein. The D gene is left open where the match is weak. Not all rows give a size; the values are once, few, many and, for expanded clones, a class.

d_gene: TRBD1
abundance: -
v_gene: TRBV6-5
j_gene: TRBJ1-1
CDR3nt: TGTGCCAGCAGTTACTCCTGGACAGGTATGAACACTGAAGCTTTCTTT
CDR3aa: CASSYSWTGMNTEAFF

d_gene: TRBD2
abundance: -
v_gene: TRBV19
j_gene: TRBJ2-3
CDR3nt: TGTGCCACTGAAACCAGCGGGAGTAATACGCAGTATTTT
CDR3aa: CATETSGSNTQYF

d_gene: TRBD2
abundance: -
v_gene: TRBV7-9
j_gene: TRBJ2-1
CDR3nt: TGTGCCAGCAGCTCAAAAGGTCTAGCGGGGGCCTACAATGAGCAGTTCTTC
CDR3aa: CASSSKGLAGAYNEQFF

d_gene: TRBD1
abundance: -
v_gene: TRBV30
j_gene: TRBJ2-7
CDR3nt: TGTGCCACCATACGACAGGGCTACGAGCAGTACTTC
CDR3aa: CATIRQGYEQYF

d_gene: -
abundance: once
v_gene: TRBV18
j_gene: TRBJ1-2
CDR3nt: TGTGCCAGCTCCCCTAAAAATAACTATGGCTACACCTTC
CDR3aa: CASSPKNNYGYTF

d_gene: -
abundance: -
v_gene: TRBV6-5
j_gene: TRBJ1-3
CDR3nt: TGTGCCAGCAGCCGCGGGGCATCTGGAAACACCATATATTTT
CDR3aa: CASSRGASGNTIYF

d_gene: TRBD1
abundance: few
v_gene: TRBV19
j_gene: TRBJ1-1
CDR3nt: TGTGCCAGTAGTTCCGGGACAGTTAACATGAACACTGAAGCTTTCTTT
CDR3aa: CASSSGTVNMNTEAFF

d_gene: -
abundance: -
v_gene: TRBV5-1
j_gene: TRBJ1-6
CDR3nt: TGCGCCAGCAGCTTGGACGGGAATTCACCCCTCCACTTT
CDR3aa: CASSLDGNSPLHF

d_gene: -
abundance: -
v_gene: TRBV18
j_gene: TRBJ2-7
CDR3nt: TGTGCCAGCGCTCATTTAGACAATGAGGGCGAGCAGTACTTC
CDR3aa: CASAHLDNEGEQYF

d_gene: -
abundance: once
v_gene: TRBV5-1
j_gene: TRBJ2-7
CDR3nt: TGCGCCAGCAGCAGAGCTCCTACCTACGAGCAGTACTTC
CDR3aa: CASSRAPTYEQYF

d_gene: TRBD2
abundance: -
v_gene: TRBV7-2
j_gene: TRBJ2-3
CDR3nt: TGTGCCAGCAGCTTATGGTTAGCGGGAGAAGATACGCAGTATTTT
CDR3aa: CASSLWLAGEDTQYF

d_gene: -
abundance: -
v_gene: TRBV5-5
j_gene: TRBJ1-2
CDR3nt: TGTGCCAGCAGCTTGGCCTCTACAGGGAACTATGGCTACACCTTC
CDR3aa: CASSLASTGNYGYTF

d_gene: -
abundance: -
v_gene: TRBV5-1
j_gene: TRBJ2-3
CDR3nt: TGCGCCAGCGGGAGGATGGGGGACACAGATACGCAGTATTTT
CDR3aa: CASGRMGDTDTQYF

d_gene: TRBD2
abundance: -
v_gene: TRBV19
j_gene: TRBJ2-3
CDR3nt: TGTGCCAGTTCGCTTGGGCTAGCGGGCGCAGATACGCAGTATTTT
CDR3aa: CASSLGLAGADTQYF

d_gene: TRBD2
abundance: -
v_gene: TRBV9
j_gene: TRBJ2-1
CDR3nt: TGTGCCAGCAGCGTAGGAGGGACTAGCGGGAGCTCCTACAATGAGCAGTTCTTC
CDR3aa: CASSVGGTSGSSYNEQFF

d_gene: TRBD2
abundance: -
v_gene: TRBV7-9
j_gene: TRBJ2-1
CDR3nt: TGTGCCAGCAGCCCGCGGGAGGGCCTAGGGAATGAGCAGTTCTTC
CDR3aa: CASSPREGLGNEQFF

d_gene: -
abundance: -
v_gene: TRBV9
j_gene: TRBJ1-3
CDR3nt: TGTGCCAGCAGCGCCGCAGGGGTCACCTCGCCAAACTCTGGAAACACCATATATTTT
CDR3aa: CASSAAGVTSPNSGNTIYF

d_gene: -
abundance: -
v_gene: TRBV4-1
j_gene: TRBJ1-2
CDR3nt: TGCGCCAGCAGCCAACTCCGGGGGGTGCGGGGCTACACCTTC
CDR3aa: CASSQLRGVRGYTF

d_gene: -
abundance: few
v_gene: TRBV19
j_gene: TRBJ1-1
CDR3nt: TGTGCCAGTAGTATAATTGCAGGGAACACTGAAGCTTTCTTT
CDR3aa: CASSIIAGNTEAFF

d_gene: TRBD1
abundance: -
v_gene: TRBV6-1
j_gene: TRBJ2-3
CDR3nt: TGTGCCAGCAGTGCCGGGACAGGGATGTTAACAGATACGCAGTATTTT
CDR3aa: CASSAGTGMLTDTQYF

d_gene: TRBD1
abundance: -
v_gene: TRBV23-1
j_gene: TRBJ2-7
CDR3nt: TGCGCCAGCAGTCAATCAGGGGACAGGGACTACGAGCAGTACTTC
CDR3aa: CASSQSGDRDYEQYF

d_gene: -
abundance: -
v_gene: TRBV6-5
j_gene: TRBJ2-3
CDR3nt: TGTGCCACCTCCCGGGGGGCTGATTCAGATACGCAGTATTTT
CDR3aa: CATSRGADSDTQYF

d_gene: TRBD2
abundance: -
v_gene: TRBV5-1
j_gene: TRBJ2-1
CDR3nt: TGCGCCAGCAGCACCGGACTAGCGGGCCCCTACAATGAGCAGTTCTTC
CDR3aa: CASSTGLAGPYNEQFF

d_gene: TRBD2
abundance: -
v_gene: TRBV11-2
j_gene: TRBJ2-1
CDR3nt: TGTGCCAGCAGCTTTAAACTAGCGGCGACTAACAATGAGCAGTTCTTC
CDR3aa: CASSFKLAATNNEQFF

d_gene: -
abundance: -
v_gene: TRBV6-1
j_gene: TRBJ2-7
CDR3nt: TGTGCCAGCAGGGAAGGCCTCTACGAGCAGTACTTC
CDR3aa: CASREGLYEQYF

d_gene: TRBD1
abundance: -
v_gene: TRBV6-5
j_gene: TRBJ2-5
CDR3nt: TGTGCCAGCAGTTTGGACAGGGAAGAGACCCAGTACTTC
CDR3aa: CASSLDREETQYF

d_gene: TRBD2
abundance: -
v_gene: TRBV5-8
j_gene: TRBJ2-2
CDR3nt: TGTGCCAGCAGCTTGTGGGTGAGCGGGAGTTCCTCCGGGGAGCTGTTTTTT
CDR3aa: CASSLWVSGSSSGELFF

d_gene: -
abundance: -
v_gene: TRBV11-2
j_gene: TRBJ2-2
CDR3nt: TGTGCCAGCAGCCCATCGGTTGCCACCGGGGAGCTGTTTTTT
CDR3aa: CASSPSVATGELFF

d_gene: -
abundance: -
v_gene: TRBV30
j_gene: TRBJ1-4
CDR3nt: TGTGCCTGGAACCCCGGGCCCGCAAAAGGAGGGCTGTTTTTT
CDR3aa: CAWNPGPAKGGLFF

d_gene: -
abundance: -
v_gene: TRBV29-1
j_gene: TRBJ1-2
CDR3nt: TGCAGCGTTGAAGATCGGTTGGGGGGGGCCCATTCGCTATACTATGGCTACACCTTC
CDR3aa: CSVEDRLGGAHSLYYGYTF

d_gene: TRBD1
abundance: few
v_gene: TRBV7-9
j_gene: TRBJ1-4
CDR3nt: TGTGCCAGCGCCGGGACAGGGGGTGAAAAACTGTTTTTT
CDR3aa: CASAGTGGEKLFF

d_gene: -
abundance: -
v_gene: TRBV4-1
j_gene: TRBJ1-5
CDR3nt: TGCGCCAGCAGCCAAGACGGCAGGAATCAGCCCCAGCATTTT
CDR3aa: CASSQDGRNQPQHF

d_gene: -
abundance: -
v_gene: TRBV2
j_gene: TRBJ2-2
CDR3nt: TGTGCCAGCAGTGAAGCGCTAGACACCGGGGAGCTGTTTTTT
CDR3aa: CASSEALDTGELFF

d_gene: TRBD1
abundance: -
v_gene: TRBV6-1
j_gene: TRBJ1-5
CDR3nt: TGTGCCAGCAGAGCCGGGACAGGGGGAAATCAGCCCCAGCATTTT
CDR3aa: CASRAGTGGNQPQHF

d_gene: -
abundance: -
v_gene: TRBV30
j_gene: TRBJ2-5
CDR3nt: TGTGCCTGGAGTGTACCAGGGCGGGGGACCCAGTACTTC
CDR3aa: CAWSVPGRGTQYF

d_gene: -
abundance: few
v_gene: TRBV6-5
j_gene: TRBJ1-2
CDR3nt: TGTGCCAGCAGCAGGGCCCTCTCCTCCTGGGGCTACACCTTC
CDR3aa: CASSRALSSWGYTF

d_gene: TRBD2
abundance: -
v_gene: TRBV27
j_gene: TRBJ2-7
CDR3nt: TGTGCCAGCAGACCTACTAGCGGGCGACCCTACGAGCAGTACTTC
CDR3aa: CASRPTSGRPYEQYF

d_gene: TRBD2
abundance: -
v_gene: TRBV7-7
j_gene: TRBJ2-1
CDR3nt: TGTGCTAGCAGCCCAGGACTAGCGGGAGGACCCCGAGACAATGAGCAGTTCTTC
CDR3aa: CASSPGLAGGPRDNEQFF

d_gene: -
abundance: few
v_gene: TRBV4-1
j_gene: TRBJ2-2
CDR3nt: TGTGCCAGCAGGGGGGGACGGGCGAACACCGGGGAGCTGTTTTTT
CDR3aa: CASRGGRANTGELFF

d_gene: TRBD1
abundance: once
v_gene: TRBV4-1
j_gene: TRBJ1-2
CDR3nt: TGCGCCAGCAGCCAGACCATTGGACAGGTATGGTCTAACTATGGCTATACCTTC
CDR3aa: CASSQTIGQVWSNYGYTF

d_gene: TRBD1
abundance: -
v_gene: TRBV7-6
j_gene: TRBJ1-4
CDR3nt: TGTGCCAGCAGCTTAGCACTGGGACAGGGTAATGAAAAACTGTTTTTT
CDR3aa: CASSLALGQGNEKLFF

d_gene: -
abundance: -
v_gene: TRBV7-9
j_gene: TRBJ2-1
CDR3nt: TGTTCCAGTTTGGAACAGAGCTCCTACAATGAGCAGTTCTTC
CDR3aa: CSSLEQSSYNEQFF

d_gene: TRBD2
abundance: -
v_gene: TRBV15
j_gene: TRBJ2-5
CDR3nt: TGTGCCACCAGCAGAGCCCTAGTAGCGGGAGAGGAGACCCAGTACTTC
CDR3aa: CATSRALVAGEETQYF

d_gene: TRBD1
abundance: -
v_gene: TRBV7-9
j_gene: TRBJ2-5
CDR3nt: TGTGCCAGCAGCTTAACGACAGGGCCAGGGGAGACCCAGTACTTC
CDR3aa: CASSLTTGPGETQYF

d_gene: TRBD1
abundance: -
v_gene: TRBV18
j_gene: TRBJ2-7
CDR3nt: TGTGCCAGCTCACAAAAACGACAGGGACCCTACGAGCAGTACTTC
CDR3aa: CASSQKRQGPYEQYF

d_gene: -
abundance: -
v_gene: TRBV10-1
j_gene: TRBJ2-7
CDR3nt: TGCGCCAGCAGTAAGACCGTTGGCGGAGGCTACGAGCAGTACTTC
CDR3aa: CASSKTVGGGYEQYF

d_gene: TRBD2
abundance: -
v_gene: TRBV11-2
j_gene: TRBJ2-3
CDR3nt: TGTGCCAGCAGCACCCGGACTAGCGGGTTCACAGATACGCAGTATTTT
CDR3aa: CASSTRTSGFTDTQYF

d_gene: -
abundance: -
v_gene: TRBV27
j_gene: TRBJ2-1
CDR3nt: TGTGCCAGCAATCCAAGCGGGAAAGGGGGCAATGAGCAGTTCTTC
CDR3aa: CASNPSGKGGNEQFF

d_gene: TRBD1
abundance: -
v_gene: TRBV27
j_gene: TRBJ1-4
CDR3nt: TGTGCCAGCAGTTCTCAACAGGGGCCTAATGAAAAACTGTTTTTT
CDR3aa: CASSSQQGPNEKLFF

d_gene: -
abundance: -
v_gene: TRBV5-1
j_gene: TRBJ2-3
CDR3nt: TGCGCCAGCAGCTTGGAGCGGAGAGATACGCAGTATTTT
CDR3aa: CASSLERRDTQYF

d_gene: TRBD1
abundance: -
v_gene: TRBV27
j_gene: TRBJ2-1
CDR3nt: TGTGCCAGCAGTAACGCCGGGACAGGGCTGAGCGTGCAGTTCTTC
CDR3aa: CASSNAGTGLSVQFF

d_gene: -
abundance: -
v_gene: TRBV7-7
j_gene: TRBJ2-1
CDR3nt: TGTGCTAGCAGCTTATCAGGTTCCTACAATGAGCAGTTCTTC
CDR3aa: CASSLSGSYNEQFF

d_gene: -
abundance: many
v_gene: TRBV27
j_gene: TRBJ2-6
CDR3nt: TGTGCCAGCAGTCTTTATGGGGCCAACGTCCTGACTTTC
CDR3aa: CASSLYGANVLTF